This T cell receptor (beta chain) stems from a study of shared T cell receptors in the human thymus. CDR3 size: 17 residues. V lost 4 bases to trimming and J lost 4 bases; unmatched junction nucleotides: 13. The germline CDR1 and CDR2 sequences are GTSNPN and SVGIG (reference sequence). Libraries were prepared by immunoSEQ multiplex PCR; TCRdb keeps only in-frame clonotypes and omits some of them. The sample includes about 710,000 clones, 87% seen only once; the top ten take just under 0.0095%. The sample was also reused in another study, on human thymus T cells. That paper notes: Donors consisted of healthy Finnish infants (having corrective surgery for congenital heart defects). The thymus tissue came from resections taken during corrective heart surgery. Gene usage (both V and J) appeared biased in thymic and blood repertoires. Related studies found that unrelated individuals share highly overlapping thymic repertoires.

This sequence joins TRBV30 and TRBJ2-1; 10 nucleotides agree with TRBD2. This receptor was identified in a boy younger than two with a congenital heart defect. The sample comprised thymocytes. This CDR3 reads CAWIASGRGGEYNEQFF. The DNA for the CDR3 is TGTGCCTGGATCGCTAGCGGGAGAGGGGGGGAATACAATGAGCAGTTCTTC.